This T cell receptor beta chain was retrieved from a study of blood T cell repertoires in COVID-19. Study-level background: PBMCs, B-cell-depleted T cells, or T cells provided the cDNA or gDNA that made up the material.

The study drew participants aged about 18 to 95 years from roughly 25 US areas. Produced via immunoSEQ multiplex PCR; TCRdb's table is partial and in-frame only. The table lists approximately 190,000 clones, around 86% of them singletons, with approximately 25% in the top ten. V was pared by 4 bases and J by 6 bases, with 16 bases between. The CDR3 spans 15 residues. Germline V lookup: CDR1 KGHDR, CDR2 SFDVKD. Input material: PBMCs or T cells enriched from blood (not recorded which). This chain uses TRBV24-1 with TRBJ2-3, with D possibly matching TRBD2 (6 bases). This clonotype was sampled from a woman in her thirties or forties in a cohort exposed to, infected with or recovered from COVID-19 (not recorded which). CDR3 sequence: CATSDSRTTIDTQYF. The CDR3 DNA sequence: TGTGCCACCAGTGACTCCCGGACTACGATTGATACGCAGTATTTT.